This is a list of T cell receptor beta chains from one sample in a study of response to subunit inactivated influenza vaccine. TCRdb itself ran the RT-PCR reads through MiXCR, one entry per CDR3 protein. The sample carries 600,000 to 850,000 distinct CDR3 sequences, approximately 14% recorded once. Sequenced material: PBMCs from blood, taken about 14 days before vaccination. Every receptor here comes from a man aged 50 to 59 who received an inactivated influenza vaccine. The CDR3 runs from the conserved cysteine through the conserved F or W. A D gene is named only where the DNA matches it firmly. Rows give clone size only sometimes, using once, few, many, or a class for an expanded clone.

v_call: TRBV6-1
d_call: TRBD2
j_call: TRBJ2-3
clone_size: -
cdr3_nt: TGTGCCAGCACCCTCACAGATCCGGGACTAGCGACGGCAGATACGCAGTATTTT
cdr3_aa: CASTLTDPGLATADTQYF

v_call: TRBV20-1
d_call: -
j_call: TRBJ2-7
clone_size: -
cdr3_nt: TGCAGTGCGATCCTAGGTATCGCCTACGAGCAGTACTTC
cdr3_aa: CSAILGIAYEQYF

v_call: TRBV4-1
d_call: TRBD1
j_call: TRBJ2-6
clone_size: -
cdr3_nt: TGCGCCAGCAGCCCGGGACAGGCCTCTGGGGCCAACGTCCTGACTTTC
cdr3_aa: CASSPGQASGANVLTF

v_call: TRBV10-3
d_call: -
j_call: TRBJ2-7
clone_size: few
cdr3_nt: TGTGCCATCAGTGAGGCAGAACCACCTTCCTACGAGCAGTACTTC
cdr3_aa: CAISEAEPPSYEQYF

v_call: TRBV4-3
d_call: TRBD1
j_call: TRBJ1-1
clone_size: -
cdr3_nt: TGCGCCAGCAGCAAACAGGGGAAGGACACTGAAGCTTTCTTT
cdr3_aa: CASSKQGKDTEAFF

v_call: TRBV2
d_call: -
j_call: TRBJ2-3
clone_size: few
cdr3_nt: TGTGCCAGCAGCGAAGGGGGAAGTCAGTATTTT
cdr3_aa: CASSEGGSQYF

v_call: TRBV12-3/TRBV12-4
d_call: -
j_call: TRBJ2-5
clone_size: few
cdr3_nt: TGTGCCAGCAGATCAACGGGTTTGCAGACCCAGTACTTC
cdr3_aa: CASRSTGLQTQYF

v_call: TRBV10-3
d_call: -
j_call: TRBJ1-5
clone_size: many
cdr3_nt: TGTGCCATCAGTGCCAACACGGGGCTGCCCCAGCATTTT
cdr3_aa: CAISANTGLPQHF

v_call: TRBV7-2
d_call: -
j_call: TRBJ2-3
clone_size: few
cdr3_nt: TGTGCCAGCAGCTGGGCGGGGGCGGGCACAGATACGCAGTATTTT
cdr3_aa: CASSWAGAGTDTQYF

v_call: TRBV19
d_call: TRBD2
j_call: TRBJ2-5
clone_size: -
cdr3_nt: TGTGCCAGTAGTGCTTCAGCGGGGCCGGAGACCCAGTACTTC
cdr3_aa: CASSASAGPETQYF

v_call: TRBV12-3/TRBV12-4
d_call: -
j_call: TRBJ1-6
clone_size: few
cdr3_nt: TGTGCCAGCAGTTTGAGGGGTACGGATTCACCCCTCCACTTT
cdr3_aa: CASSLRGTDSPLHF

v_call: TRBV6-5
d_call: -
j_call: TRBJ2-5
clone_size: -
cdr3_nt: TGTGCCAGCAGTTACAGGGGTGGCGGGGTGGAGACCCAGTACTTC
cdr3_aa: CASSYRGGGVETQYF

v_call: TRBV10-2
d_call: -
j_call: TRBJ1-1
clone_size: few
cdr3_nt: -
cdr3_aa: CASSAWGLLRATEAFF

v_call: TRBV5-1
d_call: TRBD2
j_call: TRBJ2-3
clone_size: many
cdr3_nt: TGCGCCAGCACTCCCGAGACTAGCGGGAGTCGGGCGTATTTT
cdr3_aa: CASTPETSGSRAYF

v_call: TRBV28
d_call: -
j_call: TRBJ2-7
clone_size: -
cdr3_nt: TGTGCCAGCAGCCCCATAGGTCCCGGTGATTACGAGCAGTACTTC
cdr3_aa: CASSPIGPGDYEQYF

v_call: TRBV12-3/TRBV12-4
d_call: -
j_call: TRBJ1-2
clone_size: many
cdr3_nt: TGTGCCAGCAGTTTAAGTAAGCCTAACTATGGCTACACCTTC
cdr3_aa: CASSLSKPNYGYTF

v_call: TRBV3-1
d_call: -
j_call: TRBJ2-1
clone_size: -
cdr3_nt: TGTGCCAGCAGCCAAGATCGAACAGAACCCTACAATGAGCAGTTCTTC
cdr3_aa: CASSQDRTEPYNEQFF

v_call: TRBV18
d_call: -
j_call: TRBJ1-2
clone_size: -
cdr3_nt: TGTGCCAGCTCACCGGCTTGGGGCACCAACTATGGCTACACCTTC
cdr3_aa: CASSPAWGTNYGYTF

v_call: TRBV5-5
d_call: -
j_call: TRBJ2-1
clone_size: few
cdr3_nt: TGTGCCAGCAGCTTTTTCCGGGATCAAAGTAGGCAGTTCTTC
cdr3_aa: CASSFFRDQSRQFF

v_call: TRBV20-1
d_call: -
j_call: TRBJ1-3
clone_size: few
cdr3_nt: TGCAGTGCCGGACGGGACTCTGGAAACACCATATATTTT
cdr3_aa: CSAGRDSGNTIYF

v_call: TRBV28
d_call: -
j_call: TRBJ1-5
clone_size: -
cdr3_nt: TGTGCCAGCAGTCCTACCGATTTGAGCGGCAATCAGCCCCAGCATTTT
cdr3_aa: CASSPTDLSGNQPQHF

v_call: TRBV7-9
d_call: -
j_call: TRBJ2-7
clone_size: -
cdr3_nt: TGTGCCAGCAGCTTCTTAAGTCACGAGCAGTACTTC
cdr3_aa: CASSFLSHEQYF

v_call: TRBV3-1
d_call: -
j_call: TRBJ2-6
clone_size: few
cdr3_nt: TGTGCCAGCAGCCGCCGCAGGGCCACGGGCTCTGGGGCCAACGTCCTGACTTTC
cdr3_aa: CASSRRRATGSGANVLTF

v_call: TRBV5-6
d_call: -
j_call: TRBJ1-6
clone_size: -
cdr3_nt: TGTGCCAGCAGGACATGGGATAATTCACCCCTCCACTTT
cdr3_aa: CASRTWDNSPLHF

v_call: TRBV4-3
d_call: -
j_call: TRBJ2-7
clone_size: -
cdr3_nt: TGCGCCAGCAGCCAAGGGGGCACCTCAACCTACGAGCAGTACTTC
cdr3_aa: CASSQGGTSTYEQYF

v_call: TRBV5-6
d_call: -
j_call: TRBJ2-2
clone_size: -
cdr3_nt: TGTGCCAGCAGCCCGGACCTTAAGAGGACCGGGGAGCTGTTTTTT
cdr3_aa: CASSPDLKRTGELFF

v_call: TRBV10-3
d_call: -
j_call: TRBJ2-1
clone_size: -
cdr3_nt: TGTGCCATCAGTGAGTCCGGGACCAGGAATGAGCAGTTCTTC
cdr3_aa: CAISESGTRNEQFF

v_call: TRBV20-1
d_call: -
j_call: TRBJ2-5
clone_size: -
cdr3_nt: TGCAGTGCTAGAGGCGAACAGATGCCGCAGACCCAGTACTTC
cdr3_aa: CSARGEQMPQTQYF

v_call: TRBV20-1
d_call: TRBD2
j_call: TRBJ2-1
clone_size: -
cdr3_nt: TGCAGTGCTGCGAGCGGGAGCAGCTCCTACAATGAGCAGTTCTTC
cdr3_aa: CSAASGSSSYNEQFF

v_call: TRBV10-3
d_call: TRBD2
j_call: TRBJ2-7
clone_size: -
cdr3_nt: TGTGCCACACGAGCGGGAGGGCCCTCCTACGAGCAGTACTTC
cdr3_aa: CATRAGGPSYEQYF

v_call: TRBV12-3/TRBV12-4
d_call: TRBD1
j_call: TRBJ2-5
clone_size: -
cdr3_nt: TGTGCCAGTTCAGACAGGGTGGCAGAGACCCAGTACTTC
cdr3_aa: CASSDRVAETQYF

v_call: TRBV7-2
d_call: -
j_call: TRBJ1-2
clone_size: -
cdr3_nt: TGTGCCAGCAGTCCTAGGGGGTGGGAATATGGCTACACCTTC
cdr3_aa: CASSPRGWEYGYTF

v_call: TRBV5-1
d_call: -
j_call: TRBJ2-7
clone_size: few
cdr3_nt: TGCGCCAGCAGCTTGGTGTCGGTGACTTGGTCCTACGAGCAGTACTTC
cdr3_aa: CASSLVSVTWSYEQYF

v_call: TRBV4-3
d_call: -
j_call: TRBJ2-3
clone_size: -
cdr3_nt: TGCGCCAGCAGCCAATCGTCCTGGGCGGATACGCAGTATTTT
cdr3_aa: CASSQSSWADTQYF

v_call: TRBV7-2
d_call: TRBD2
j_call: TRBJ2-1
clone_size: -
cdr3_nt: TGTGCCAGCAGCCAAGGGGGGACTAGCGTATCCAATGAGCAGTTCTTC
cdr3_aa: CASSQGGTSVSNEQFF

v_call: TRBV6-2/TRBV6-3
d_call: -
j_call: TRBJ2-6
clone_size: few
cdr3_nt: TGTGCCAGCAGTTACATCCTAGGGTCGGCTGGGGCCAACGTCCTGACTTTC
cdr3_aa: CASSYILGSAGANVLTF

v_call: TRBV7-2
d_call: TRBD1
j_call: TRBJ2-7
clone_size: -
cdr3_nt: TGTGCCAGCAGGCCGGGACAGCAGCCAAACGGCGAGCAGTACTTC
cdr3_aa: CASRPGQQPNGEQYF

v_call: TRBV4-1
d_call: TRBD1
j_call: TRBJ2-7
clone_size: many
cdr3_nt: TGCGCCAGCAGCAGAAGGGACAGGGGCTACGAGCAGTACTTC
cdr3_aa: CASSRRDRGYEQYF

v_call: TRBV2
d_call: TRBD2
j_call: TRBJ2-2
clone_size: -
cdr3_nt: TGTGCCAGCAGTGATAGACTAGCGGGTCGCACCGGGGAGCTGTTTTTT
cdr3_aa: CASSDRLAGRTGELFF

v_call: TRBV12-3/TRBV12-4
d_call: TRBD2
j_call: TRBJ2-5
clone_size: -
cdr3_nt: TGTGCCAGCAGTTTCCTCCTAGCGGGGCGGGAGACCCAGTACTTC
cdr3_aa: CASSFLLAGRETQYF

v_call: TRBV10-3
d_call: -
j_call: TRBJ2-7
clone_size: few
cdr3_nt: TGTGCCTTCAGATTGGGAGAGTCGTACGAGCAGTACTTC
cdr3_aa: CAFRLGESYEQYF

v_call: TRBV5-6
d_call: -
j_call: TRBJ2-7
clone_size: few
cdr3_nt: TGTGCCAGCAGCCGAGGACGCAACTCCTACGAGCAGTACTTC
cdr3_aa: CASSRGRNSYEQYF

v_call: TRBV18
d_call: -
j_call: TRBJ2-5
clone_size: -
cdr3_nt: TGTGCCAGCTCACCTAACATGGAAGAGACCCAGTACTTC
cdr3_aa: CASSPNMEETQYF